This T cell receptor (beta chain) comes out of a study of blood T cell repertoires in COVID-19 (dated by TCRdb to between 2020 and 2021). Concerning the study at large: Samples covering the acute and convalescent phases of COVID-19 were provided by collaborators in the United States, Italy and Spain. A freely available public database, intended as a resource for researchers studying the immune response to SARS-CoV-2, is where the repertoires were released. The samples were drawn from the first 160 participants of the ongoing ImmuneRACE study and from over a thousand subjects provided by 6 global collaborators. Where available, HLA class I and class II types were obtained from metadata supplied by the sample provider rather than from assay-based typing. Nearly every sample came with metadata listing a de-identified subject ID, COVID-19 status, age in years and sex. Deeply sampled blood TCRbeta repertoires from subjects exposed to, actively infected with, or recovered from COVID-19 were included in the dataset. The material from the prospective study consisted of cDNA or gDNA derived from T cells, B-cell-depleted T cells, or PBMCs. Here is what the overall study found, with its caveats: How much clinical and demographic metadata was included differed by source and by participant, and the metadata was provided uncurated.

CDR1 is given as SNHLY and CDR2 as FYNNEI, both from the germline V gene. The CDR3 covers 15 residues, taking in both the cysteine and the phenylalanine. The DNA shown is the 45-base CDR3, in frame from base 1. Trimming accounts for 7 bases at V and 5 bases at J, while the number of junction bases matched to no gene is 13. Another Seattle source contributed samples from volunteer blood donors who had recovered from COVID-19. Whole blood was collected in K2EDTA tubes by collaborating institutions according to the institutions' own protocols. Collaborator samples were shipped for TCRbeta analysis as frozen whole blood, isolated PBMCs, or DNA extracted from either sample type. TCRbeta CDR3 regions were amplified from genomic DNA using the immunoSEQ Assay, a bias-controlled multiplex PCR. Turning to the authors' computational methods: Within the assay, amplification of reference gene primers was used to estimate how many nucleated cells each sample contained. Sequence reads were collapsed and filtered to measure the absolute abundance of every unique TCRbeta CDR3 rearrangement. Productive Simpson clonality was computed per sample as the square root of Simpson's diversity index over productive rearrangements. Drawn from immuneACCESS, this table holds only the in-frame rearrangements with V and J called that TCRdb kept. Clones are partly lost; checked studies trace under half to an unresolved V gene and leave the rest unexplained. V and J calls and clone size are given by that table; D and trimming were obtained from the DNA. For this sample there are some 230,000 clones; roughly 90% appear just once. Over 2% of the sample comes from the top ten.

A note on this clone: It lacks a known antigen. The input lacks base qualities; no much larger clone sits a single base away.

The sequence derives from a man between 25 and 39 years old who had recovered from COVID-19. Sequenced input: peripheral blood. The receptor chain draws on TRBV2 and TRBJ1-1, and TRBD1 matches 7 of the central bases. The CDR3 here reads CASMGQSNVGTEAFF. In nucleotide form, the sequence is TGTGCCAGCATGGGACAGAGCAACGTGGGGACTGAAGCTTTCTTT. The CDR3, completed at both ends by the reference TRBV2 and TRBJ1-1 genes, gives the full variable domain EPEVTQTPSHQVTQMGQEVILRCVPISNHLYFYWYRQILGQKVEFLVSFYNNEISEKSEIFDDQFSVERPDGSNFTLKIRSTKLEDSAMYFCASMGQSNVGTEAFFGQGTRLTVV.